These T cell receptor beta chains were read from a single sample in a study of neurological immune-mediated disorders. A single record per CDR3 protein comes from TCRdb applying MiXCR to the 5' RACE reads. The table has 65,000 to 90,000 distinct CDR3 sequences, about a tenth seen once. The source material was PBMCs. The receptor source for this set is a man in his forties in good health. The CDR3 runs from the conserved cysteine through the conserved F or W. The D gene is left open where the match is weak. The listing skips clone size in some rows; elsewhere it reads once, few, many or a size class.

CDR3nt,CDR3aa,d_gene,v_gene,j_gene,abundance
TGTGCCAGCAGCTTACAACCTTGGGCCGAGCAGTTCTTC,CASSLQPWAEQFF,NA,TRBV7-3,TRBJ2-1,NA
TGTGCCAGCAGTGGGCGTGCGGGAGGTAAAGAGACCCAGTACTTC,CASSGRAGGKETQYF,TRBD2,TRBV6-1,TRBJ2-5,many
TGTGCCAGCAGCGTAGAAGCGGGAGCCTACAATGAGCAGTTCTTC,CASSVEAGAYNEQFF,TRBD2,TRBV9,TRBJ2-1,NA
TGTGCCAGCAGCCAAGATAGCGGACCTCTAAAGGGGACCCAGTACTTC,CASSQDSGPLKGTQYF,NA,TRBV14,TRBJ2-5,many
TGTGCCAGCAGCCTAATACAGATTCATGGCTACACCTTC,CASSLIQIHGYTF,NA,TRBV5-4,TRBJ1-2,many
TGTGCCAGCAGCTTTTTAGGGCAGGCATCCGAGCAGTACTTC,CASSFLGQASEQYF,NA,TRBV7-9,TRBJ2-7,many
TGCGCCAGCAGCTTGGAGACTAGCGGGAGGGCTTCAGATACGCAGTATTTT,CASSLETSGRASDTQYF,TRBD2,TRBV5-1,TRBJ2-3,NA
TGTGCCATCAGTGCCGCGGGGGGTTCAGATACGCAGTATTTT,CAISAAGGSDTQYF,TRBD2,TRBV10-3,TRBJ2-3,many
TGTGCCAGCAGCTTGTTCCGGACAGCCTACGAGCAATACTTC,CASSLFRTAYEQYF,NA,TRBV5-5,TRBJ2-7,NA
TGCAGTGCTAGAAGAACTAGTCACGAGCAGTACTTC,CSARRTSHEQYF,NA,TRBV20-1,TRBJ2-7,many
TGCAGCGTTGACAGGGGGCTCGGAACCGGGGAGCTGTTTTTT,CSVDRGLGTGELFF,TRBD1,TRBV29-1,TRBJ2-2,few
TGCAGCGCTAGGGACGCTGAGCAGTTCTTC,CSARDAEQFF,NA,TRBV29-1,TRBJ2-1,many
TGTGCTAGCAGCCAAGCCAGGAGCACCTACGAGCGGTACTTC,CASSQARSTYERYF,NA,TRBV3-1,TRBJ2-7,NA
TGCAGCGCCGGGCCGGGGGGGGCTACCTACGAGCAGTACTTC,CSAGPGGATYEQYF,TRBD2,TRBV29-1,TRBJ2-7,many
TGCAGTGCTAGAGATCCGGGGAGTTTCGATGAGCAGTTCTTC,CSARDPGSFDEQFF,NA,TRBV20-1,TRBJ2-1,many
TGTGCCAGCAGTGCCCACCGAAACCCTGGGGGTGGAAACACCATATATTTT,CASSAHRNPGGGNTIYF,NA,TRBV27,TRBJ1-3,many
TGTGCCAGCAGCCCGAACGACAGACCCAGCACAGATACGCAGTATTTT,CASSPNDRPSTDTQYF,NA,TRBV7-9,TRBJ2-3,many
TGCAGCGTGACCGGGGCCCTAAGGGAGACCCAGTACTTC,CSVTGALRETQYF,NA,TRBV29-1,TRBJ2-5,many
TGTGCCATCAGCGGACAGGCAACTAATGAAAAACTGTTTTTT,CAISGQATNEKLFF,TRBD1,TRBV10-3,TRBJ1-4,many
TGTGCCAGCAGCTCCTGGGGTGGCGACATTCAGTACTTC,CASSSWGGDIQYF,NA,TRBV11-2,TRBJ2-4,NA
TGTGCCAGCAGTTTAACAGGGAACTATGGCTACACCTTC,CASSLTGNYGYTF,NA,TRBV12-3/TRBV12-4,TRBJ1-2,many
TGCGCCAGCAGCTCTGACTCTACTAGCACAGATACGCAGTATTTT,CASSSDSTSTDTQYF,NA,TRBV5-1,TRBJ2-3,many
TGCGCCAGCAGCCTTAGCGTGGGGCCCTCCTACAATGAGCAGTTCTTC,CASSLSVGPSYNEQFF,NA,TRBV5-1,TRBJ2-1,NA
TGTGCCAGCAGTTCCGGGACAGATTTCACCGGGGAGCTGTTTTTT,CASSSGTDFTGELFF,TRBD1,TRBV12-3/TRBV12-4,TRBJ2-2,many
TGTGCCAGCAGTCCGCATAGCGGGACGATCACAATTGAGCAGTTCTTC,CASSPHSGTITIEQFF,TRBD2,TRBV12-3/TRBV12-4,TRBJ2-1,few
TGTGCCAGCAGTTTGGGACAGACCCCCGAGCAGTTCTTC,CASSLGQTPEQFF,TRBD1,TRBV28,TRBJ2-1,many
TGTGCCACCAGCAGCCGGGGCCTAGGCAATCAGCCCCAGCATTTT,CATSSRGLGNQPQHF,NA,TRBV15,TRBJ1-5,many
TGTGCCAGCACCTTGAGTGGGGGGCGCTATGAAAAACTGTTTTTT,CASTLSGGRYEKLFF,NA,TRBV28,TRBJ1-4,many
TGTGCCAGCTCACCACGGGCTTCGGGACAGGGGGCCGGAAACACCGGGGAGCTGTTTTTT,CASSPRASGQGAGNTGELFF,TRBD1,TRBV18,TRBJ2-2,many
TGTGCCAGCAGCTACCTCTTTGCAGATACGCAGTATTTT,CASSYLFADTQYF,NA,TRBV7-9,TRBJ2-3,many
TGTGCCAGCAGGAACCTACTATTGGCCTACGAGCAGTACTTC,CASRNLLLAYEQYF,NA,TRBV6-2/TRBV6-3,TRBJ2-7,many
TGTGCCACCAGTGATCCCGGGACAGAGGCCAATGAGCAGTTCTTC,CATSDPGTEANEQFF,TRBD1,TRBV24-1,TRBJ2-1,few